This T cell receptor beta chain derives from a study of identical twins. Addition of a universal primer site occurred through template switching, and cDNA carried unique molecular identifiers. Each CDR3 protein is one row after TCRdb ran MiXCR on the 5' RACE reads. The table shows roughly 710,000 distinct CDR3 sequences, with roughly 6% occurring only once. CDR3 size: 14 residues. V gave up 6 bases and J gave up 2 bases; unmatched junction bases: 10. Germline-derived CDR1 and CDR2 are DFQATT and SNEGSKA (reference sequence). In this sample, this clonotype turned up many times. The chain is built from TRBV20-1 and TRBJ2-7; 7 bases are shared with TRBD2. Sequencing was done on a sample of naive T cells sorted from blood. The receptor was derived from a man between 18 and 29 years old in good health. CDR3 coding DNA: TGCAGTGCCCCCTCGCCTAGCGGACCCTACGAGCAGTACTTC. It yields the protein CSAPSPSGPYEQYF.